Listed here are 12 T cell receptor beta chains from one sample, sequenced in a study of shared clonotypes between healthy human individuals. Sequenced by immunoSEQ multiplex PCR; TCRdb stores in-frame clones only, minus some. The sample includes 110,000 or so clones, 55% to 80% of them seen just once. Sequencing used memory CD8+ T cells sorted from blood. Regarding subset: CD45RO+ cells pooled with CCR7-negative TemRA cells. All receptors come from a woman in her thirties in good health.

This chain joins TRBV2 and TRBJ1-1; no clear D. Trimming shortened V by 6 bases and J by 1 base, and 9 bases separated the two germline ends. Germline V gene data show CDR1 as SNHLY and CDR2 as FYNNEI. There are 13 residues in the CDR3. CDR3 nucleotides: TGTGCCAGCAGGACGGGCGGGAACACTGAAGCTTTCTTT. Translating gives CASRTGGNTEAFF.

The count of this clone is one. Here the CDR3 DNA reads TGTGCCAGTACAACCCTAGGGGGTGGGTCCTACAATGAGCAGTTCTTC. Its protein is CASTTLGGGSYNEQFF. V gene TRBV19 combines with J gene TRBJ2-1; tentative D call: TRBD1 (6 bases). Germline V gives CDR1 LNHDA, CDR2 SQIVND (reference sequence). Trimming left V 7 bases short and J 1 base short, with 17 bases between. This CDR3 region has 16 residues.

The chain combines TRBV5-5 with TRBJ2-7; the D is unclear. The V gene's germline CDR1 is SGHKS and CDR2 YYEKEE (reference sequence). CDR3 length: 13 amino acids. V was pared by 0 bases and J by 3 bases, with 7 bases between. CDR3 sequence reads: CASSLGSGYEQYF. In DNA, the CDR3 is TGTGCCAGCAGCTTGGGGTCAGGCTACGAGCAGTACTTC.

V usage is TRBV28 and J usage is TRBJ2-2, with a possible D match to TRBD1 (5 bases). This CDR3 spans 16 amino acids. V lost 5 bases to trimming and J lost 5 bases, with 18 bases between them. CDR1 and CDR2 from the germline V gene are MDHEN and SYDVKM. For the CDR3, the DNA is TGTGCCAGCAGTCCACCCTTTCTGACAGTGACCGGGGAGCTGTTTTTT. As protein: CASSPPFLTVTGELFF.

This chain links TRBV27 with TRBJ2-5; 10 bases are a match to TRBD1. The last part of the DNA fits TRBJ2-7 better; the J call may be wrong. The length of the CDR3 is 15 residues. The germline CDR1 and CDR2 sequences are MNHEY and SMNVEV (reference sequence). The CDR3: CASSPGQGLTYEQYF. The CDR3 DNA is TGTGCCAGCAGTCCGGGACAGGGGCTGACCTACGAGCAGTACTTC.

This clone was seen a few times. This sample also contains other DNA sequences that code for the same CDR3. The chain has TRBV5-1 and TRBJ2-1; TRBD2 aligns across 9 bases. CDR1 and CDR2 from the germline V gene are SGHRS and YFSETQ. The CDR3 has 15 residues. With V trimmed by 4 bases and J by 4 bases, 6 bases remained unmatched. CDR3 region: CASSLASGAYNEQFF. The DNA of the CDR3 is TGCGCCAGCAGCCTGGCTAGCGGGGCTTACAATGAGCAGTTCTTC.

This clone was picked up one time. One base away lies a much larger clone, so this may be a sequencing read error. This sequence joins TRBV4-2 and TRBJ2-1; the match to TRBD2 covers 11 bases. J was trimmed by 8 bases and V by 2 bases; bases with no gene match: 2. The length of the CDR3 is 14 residues. CDR1 is LGHNA and CDR2 is YNFKEQ in the germline V gene. As DNA, the CDR3 is TGTGCCAGCAGCCAACAGACTAGCGGGGATGAGCAGTTCTTC. It yields the protein CASSQQTSGDEQFF.

The chain combines TRBV4-1 with TRBJ2-7; TRBD2 might be the D (6 bases). Deletions cut 4 bases from V and 5 bases from J, with 12 bases between. CDR3 length: 13 amino acids. Germline V gene sequence: CDR1 MGHRA, CDR2 YSYEKL. The CDR3 DNA is TGCGCCAGCAGCCGATATGCGGGGAACGAGCAGTACTTC. Translated: CASSRYAGNEQYF.

This clone was observed a single time. This chain joins TRBV28 and TRBJ1-1; TRBD1 matches 9 bases. CDR1 and CDR2 from the germline V gene are MDHEN and SYDVKM. Trimming cost V 5 bases and J 2 bases; bases outside gene matches: 6. The CDR3 consists of 15 residues. Here the CDR3 DNA reads TGTGCCAGCAGTCATACAGGGGGCTCAAACACTGAAGCTTTCTTT. Its protein product is CASSHTGGSNTEAFF.

The V gene is TRBV18, the J gene TRBJ2-5; D is perhaps TRBD2 (6 bases). The length of the CDR3 is 12 residues. The ends were cut back, 3 bases at V and 4 bases at J, with 6 bases in the middle. Germline V gene data show CDR1 as KGHSH and CDR2 as LQKENI. CDR3 protein: CASSPGGETQYF. The CDR3, as DNA: TGTGCCAGCTCACCGGGGGGAGAGACCCAGTACTTC. Drawing the rest from reference TRBV18 and TRBJ2-5, the complete variable domain is NAGVMQNPRHLVRRRGQEARLRCSPMKGHSHVYWYRQLPEEGLKFMVYLQKENIIDESGMPKERFSAEFPKEGPSILRIQQVVRGDSAAYFCASSPGGETQYFGPGTRLLVL.

This clone was seen only a few times. The chain uses TRBV4-1 and TRBJ2-7, with 9 bases lining up with TRBD1. CDR1 is MGHRA, CDR2 YSYEKL, per germline. CDR3 length: 14 amino acids. Trimming took 1 base from V and 4 from J; bases not matched to a gene: 2. The CDR3: CASSQGTGVYEQYF. DNA of the CDR3: TGCGCCAGCAGCCAAGGGACAGGGGTTTACGAGCAGTACTTC.

The chain uses TRBV7-9 and TRBJ1-2; no clear D gene. Germline CDR1 SEHNR, CDR2 FQNEAQ (reference sequence). Trimming took 1 base from V and 8 from J, leaving 8 bases between them. The CDR3 runs to 12 residues. CDR3 protein: CASSLGSEGYTF. The CDR3 DNA reads TGTGCCAGCAGCTTAGGTTCAGAGGGCTACACCTTC.